The 25 T cell receptor beta chains in this list originate from one sample, sequenced in a study of T-cell reconstitution after alpha-beta-depleted transplantation in children. For TCRbeta, the library was prepared with unique molecular identifiers. A single record per CDR3 protein comes from TCRdb applying MiXCR to the PCR reads. The sample holds hundreds of thousands of distinct CDR3 sequences; 16% are singletons and the top ten take roughly 29%. Material: PBMCs, mostly from graft donor cells, obtained 360 days after TCRalphabeta/CD19-depleted stem cell transplant. Receptors were obtained from a boy less than two years old who had a stem cell transplant for Wiskott-Aldrich syndrome, so the T cells may come from the graft donor.

The table lists this clonotype with a few counts. This chain uses TRBV6-2 or TRBV6-3 with TRBJ1-5; perhaps TRBD1 as D (5 bases). This CDR3 comprises 11 residues. The ends were cut back, 4 bases at V and 11 bases at J, with 9 bases in the middle. Per the germline V gene, CDR1 is MNHEY and CDR2 is SVGEGT. This CDR3 is CASSSGAAQHF. The CDR3 nucleotides are TGTGCCAGCAGTTCTGGGGCAGCCCAGCATTTT.

The chain carries TRBV30 and TRBJ2-2; 8 positions match TRBD2. The J segment lost 9 bases and the V segment lost 3 bases, leaving 9 bases of the junction unmatched. Germline V gives CDR1 GTSNPN, CDR2 SVGIG (reference sequence). The length of the CDR3 is 14 residues. CDR3 coding DNA: TGTGCCTGGAGGAGCGGGGGCCTAGGTTGGGAGCTGTTTTTT. Translating it yields CAWRSGGLGWELFF.

V usage is TRBV20-1 and J usage is TRBJ2-1; 8 positions agree with TRBD1. This CDR3 comprises 14 residues. V gave up 5 bases and J gave up 2 bases; unmatched junction bases: 5. Per the germline V gene, CDR1 is DFQATT and CDR2 is SNEGSKA (reference sequence). CDR3 DNA: TGCAGTGCTTATAGGACAGGGACCTACAATGAGCAGTTCTTC. Its protein product is CSAYRTGTYNEQFF.

This clonotype has a handful of counts. V usage is TRBV4-1 and J usage is TRBJ2-4, with D hard to call. The CDR3 length is 14 residues. CDR1 is MGHRA and CDR2 is YSYEKL in the germline V gene. V lost 2 bases and J 6 bases, leaving 11 bases between the germline ends. CDR3 nucleotide sequence: TGCGCCAGCAGCCAACCCCTTAAACCAAACATTCAGTACTTC. Encoded protein: CASSQPLKPNIQYF.

This clonotype was picked up one time. The rearrangement links TRBV9 to TRBJ2-5; 9 bases align to TRBD1. The CDR3 runs 14 residues. Germline V lookup: CDR1 SGDLS, CDR2 YYNGEE. Trimming at V came to 3 bases and at J to 5 bases, leaving 5 bases not matched to a gene. This chain's CDR3 is CASSGMTGGETQYF. The CDR3 nucleotides are TGTGCCAGCAGCGGGATGACAGGGGGGGAGACCCAGTACTTC.

This clonotype was seen at least ten times. Germline and junction disagree at one end, which may indicate a read error. The chain has TRBV12-3 or TRBV12-4 and TRBJ2-3; D perhaps matches TRBD1 (6 bases). The CDR3 sequence is 14 residues long. The CDR3 here is CASSLGGATDTQYF. DNA for the CDR3: TGCGCCAGCAGCTTAGGGGGAGCCACAGATACGCAGTATTTT.

This clonotype has a handful of counts. This chain uses TRBV10-3 with TRBJ2-3, with D maybe TRBD2 (6 bases). The CDR3 has 16 amino acids. The germline gives CDR1 ENHRY, CDR2 SYGVKD. Trimming removed 6 bases at V and 1 base at J, with 17 bases between. The CDR3 reads CAISIGGTRGTDTQYF. The CDR3 DNA reads as TGTGCCATCAGCATCGGAGGGACGAGGGGCACAGATACGCAGTATTTT.

The gene calls are TRBV4-3 and TRBJ2-7; the D call may be TRBD1 or TRBD2 (5 bases each). V lost 1 base, J lost 6 bases, and 19 bases lay in between. Germline V gene sequence: CDR1 LGHNA, CDR2 YSLEER. The CDR3 is 16 amino acids. This CDR3 is CASSQGHPGPQFEQYF. CDR3 nucleotides: TGCGCCAGCAGCCAAGGTCACCCGGGACCTCAATTCGAGCAGTACTTC.

This chain uses TRBV7-2 with TRBJ1-6, with TRBD1 matching 7 bases. The V gene's germline CDR1 is SGHTA and CDR2 FQGNSA. Trimming removed 4 bases from V and 8 bases from J; junction bases left unmatched: 5. This CDR3 is 14 amino acids long. In nucleotides, the CDR3 is TGTGCCAGCAGCTGGGAGGGGGCTTATTCACCCCTCCACTTT. Protein sequence: CASSWEGAYSPLHF.

This chain connects TRBV6-1 to TRBJ2-6; D might be TRBD1 (6 bases). The V and J ends lost 5 bases and 2 bases respectively, with 13 bases between them. Per germline, CDR1 MNHNS and CDR2 SASEGT. The length of the CDR3 is 16 residues. The CDR3 spells CASSLAGTTGANVLTF. CDR3 nucleotide sequence: TGTGCCAGCAGTCTCGCCGGGACAACTGGGGCCAACGTCCTGACTTTC.

This clonotype was seen a few times. The CDR3 loop is CASSIGHGEWKTQYF. CDR3 coding DNA: TGTGCCAGTAGTATAGGTCACGGGGAGTGGAAGACCCAGTACTTC. V is TRBV19 and J is TRBJ2-5, with D possibly being TRBD2 (5 bases). Germline CDR1 and CDR2: LNHDA and SQIVND (reference sequence). Trimming stripped 1 base from V and 6 bases from J, with 15 bases between. The length of the CDR3 is 15 residues.

A few counts support this clonotype. This chain links TRBV20-1 with TRBJ2-5; TRBD2 agrees at 10 bases. CDR3 length equals 14 residues. V was clipped by 3 bases and J by 2 bases; unmatched bases: 3. In germline, CDR1 is DFQATT, CDR2 SNEGSKA (reference sequence). The CDR3 protein is CSASRGLAQETQYF. CDR3 nucleotides: TGCAGTGCTAGTAGGGGACTAGCGCAAGAGACCCAGTACTTC.

The chain carries TRBV5-1 and TRBJ1-6; unclear D gene. The CDR3 is 14 amino acids. Germline values: CDR1 SGHRS, CDR2 YFSETQ. The ends were cut back, 6 bases at V and 8 bases at J, with 15 bases in the middle. As DNA, the CDR3 is TGCGCCAGCAAGGCGGGGAGTGGCGATTCACCCCTCCACTTT. This sequence encodes CASKAGSGDSPLHF.

In this sample, this clonotype turned up a few times. The chain employs TRBV4-1 and TRBJ2-7; 8 bases match TRBD1. Germline V gives CDR1 MGHRA, CDR2 YSYEKL. The CDR3 length is 16 residues. V lost 0 bases and J lost 6; bases outside the gene matches: 10. CDR3: CASSQEAGQVYTEQYF. The CDR3 DNA sequence: TGCGCCAGCAGCCAAGAGGCGGGACAGGTTTATACCGAGCAGTACTTC.

This sequence joins TRBV29-1 and TRBJ2-5, with D perhaps matching TRBD1 (5 bases). The CDR3 is made up of 13 amino acids. Trimming left V 0 bases short and J 6 bases short, with 11 bases between. Per germline, CDR1 SQVTM and CDR2 ANQGSEA. In nucleotides, the CDR3 is TGCAGCGTTGAAGAGGGCAGGGCCAAGACCCAGTACTTC. Its protein is CSVEEGRAKTQYF. The whole variable domain, remainder taken from reference TRBV29-1 and TRBJ2-5, is SAVISQKPSRDICQRGTSLTIQCQVDSQVTMMFWYRQQPGQSLTLIATANQGSEATYESGFVIDKFPISRPNLTFSTLTVSNMSPEDSSIYLCSVEEGRAKTQYFGPGTRLLVL.

The chain joins TRBV4-1 to TRBJ2-7; tentative D call: TRBD1 (5 bases). V gave up 0 bases and J gave up 3 bases, with 12 bases separating them. CDR3 size: 15 residues. Germline V lookup: CDR1 MGHRA, CDR2 YSYEKL. CDR3 region: CASSQEPDDSYEQYF. For the CDR3, the DNA is TGCGCCAGCAGCCAAGAGCCGGACGACAGCTACGAGCAGTACTTC.

This clonotype has a handful of counts. The CDR3 DNA reads as TGTGCCAGCAGCGACCGGACTAGCGGGAGTACCGGGGAGCTGTTTTTT. Protein: CASSDRTSGSTGELFF. The chain uses TRBV9 and TRBJ2-2; the match to TRBD2 covers 13 bases. Per the germline V gene, CDR1 is SGDLS and CDR2 is YYNGEE. Trimming took 3 bases from V and 5 from J; bases not matched to a gene: 4. The CDR3 covers 16 residues. The variable domain in full, with the rest retrieved from reference TRBV9 and TRBJ2-2, is DSGVTQTPKHLITATGQRVTLRCSPRSGDLSVYWYQQSLDQGLQFLIQYYNGEERAKGNILERFSAQQFPDLHSELNLSSLELGDSALYFCASSDRTSGSTGELFFGEGSRLTVL.

The table lists this clonotype with a few counts. The gene calls are TRBV12-3 or TRBV12-4 and TRBJ2-1; the D gene is possibly TRBD1 (5 bases). CDR3 length: 14 amino acids. V lost 8 bases and J 7 bases, leaving 18 bases between the germline ends. The CDR3 loop reads CASLPGHRANEQFF. CDR3 in DNA: TGTGCCAGCCTCCCTGGACACCGGGCTAATGAGCAGTTCTTC.

This clonotype was picked up a small number of times. The V gene is TRBV10-3, the J gene TRBJ2-5, with unresolved D. Germline lookup yields CDR1 ENHRY and CDR2 SYGVKD. This CDR3 has 13 amino acids. V shed 2 bases and J shed 5 bases, with 9 bases lying between them. DNA of the CDR3: TGTGCCATCAGTGAGGTGGGAATGGAGACCCAGTACTTC. Translated: CAISEVGMETQYF.

The chain carries TRBV5-1 and TRBJ2-5, with D perhaps TRBD1 or TRBD2 (6 bases each). The CDR3 loop spans 18 amino acids. Germline V CDR1 and CDR2: SGHRS, YFSETQ. V gave up 0 bases and J gave up 1 base, with 19 bases separating them. The CDR3 DNA sequence: TGCGCCAGCAGCTTGGATGGGGGGCCCCTTTATCCCCAAGAGACCCAGTACTTC. It specifies CASSLDGGPLYPQETQYF.

The V call is TRBV27, the J call TRBJ2-7; 8 bases align to TRBD2. Germline values: CDR1 MNHEY, CDR2 SMNVEV (reference sequence). Trimming at V came to 4 bases and at J to 2 bases, leaving 7 bases not matched to a gene. The CDR3 covers 15 residues. CDR3: CASSSVAGRTYEQYF. In nucleotides, the CDR3 is TGTGCCAGCAGTTCCGTAGCGGGACGGACCTACGAGCAGTACTTC.

The chain combines TRBV20-1 with TRBJ1-6; TRBD1 is a possible D gene (5 bases). The CDR3 runs 15 residues. Germline V gives CDR1 DFQATT, CDR2 SNEGSKA (reference sequence). Trimming stripped 3 bases from V and 6 bases from J, with 15 bases between. As DNA, the CDR3 is TGCAGTGCTAGCCCCACTCTAGGGGTTAATTCACCCCTCCACTTT. Residues: CSASPTLGVNSPLHF.

This clonotype was recorded a few times. The chain joins TRBV20-1 to TRBJ2-3; D is unclear. Germline V CDR1 and CDR2: DFQATT, SNEGSKA (reference sequence). This CDR3 region has 13 residues. The ends were cut back, 2 bases at V and 3 bases at J, with 9 bases in the middle. CDR3 in DNA: TGCAGTGCTAGAAAACCGCTAACAGATACGCAGTATTTT. Translation gives CSARKPLTDTQYF.

This clonotype was recorded once. The chain has TRBV7-2 and TRBJ2-1; 8 bases agree with TRBD2. The CDR3 totals 16 residues. The J segment lost 0 bases and the V segment lost 6 bases, leaving 7 bases of the junction unmatched. Germline-derived CDR1 and CDR2 are SGHTA and FQGNSA. The CDR3 region is CASSPSGWSSYNEQFF. The CDR3 coding sequence is TGTGCCAGCAGTCCTAGCGGGTGGAGCTCCTACAATGAGCAGTTCTTC.

This clonotype was picked up a small number of times. This chain's CDR3 is CASSPIGEETQYF. CDR3 bases: TGTGCCAGCAGTCCCATAGGAGAAGAGACCCAGTACTTC. V and J are TRBV27 and TRBJ2-5; D unclear. CDR1 and CDR2 from the germline V gene are MNHEY and SMNVEV (reference sequence). The CDR3 sequence is 13 residues long. V shed 5 bases and J shed 3 bases, with 10 bases lying between them.